The 6 T cell receptor beta chains below come from one sample, sequenced in a study of neurological immune-mediated disorders (dated 2019 in TCRdb). Library generation was performed with 5' RACE. Sequencing was performed on an Illumina HiSeq 2500. TCRdb reprocessed the public reads (quality trimming at Q25 with fastp, clone calling with MiXCR) and kept in-frame beta chains. Entries that share a CDR3 protein sequence are merged under the most common genes and DNA. The sample table contains 54,000 or so distinct CDR3 sequences; only one count was recorded for 3% to 4% of them. The ten largest account for under 4% of the sample. Sequenced sample: PBMCs. Receptor source: a woman in her 30s with multiple sclerosis.

This clonotype came up many times. The chain joins TRBV5-1 to TRBJ2-5; D is possibly TRBD1 (5 bases). The germline V gene has CDR1 SGHRS and CDR2 YFSETQ. Trimming stripped 3 bases from V and 4 bases from J, with 10 bases between. This CDR3 comprises 13 residues. This chain's CDR3 is CASSSRGGETQYF. In DNA form, the CDR3 reads TGCGCCAGCAGCTCAAGGGGTGGAGAGACCCAGTACTTC.

This clonotype was counted at least ten times. This chain joins TRBV3-1 and TRBJ2-7, with D possibly matching TRBD1 (6 bases). Germline loops: CDR1 LGHDT, CDR2 YNNKEL (reference sequence). This CDR3 has 13 residues. V was pared by 4 bases and J by 6 bases, with 13 bases between. The CDR3 nucleotides read TGTGCCAGCAGCCGTTCTCTAGGGGGCGAGCAGTACTTC. Translation gives CASSRSLGGEQYF.

This clonotype was counted ten times or more. The rearrangement links TRBV7-2 to TRBJ2-5, with 14 bases matching TRBD2. The CDR3 loop spans 16 amino acids. CDR1 is SGHTA, CDR2 FQGNSA, per germline. The junction had 4 bases not matched to a gene; V was cut back by 2 bases and J by 5 bases. Here the CDR3 reads CASSLQTSGRGETQYF. In nucleotides, the CDR3 is TGTGCCAGCAGCTTACAGACTAGCGGGAGGGGGGAGACCCAGTACTTC. Based on the CDR3 plus reference TRBV7-2 and TRBJ2-5, the full variable domain is GAGVSQSPSNKVTEKGKDVELRCDPISGHTALYWYRQSLGQGLEFLIYFQGNSAPDKSGLPSDRFSAERTGGSVSTLTIQRTQQEDSAVYLCASSLQTSGRGETQYFGPGTRLLVL.

This clonotype appeared many times. The V and J genes are TRBV5-1 and TRBJ1-1, with TRBD1 matching 8 bases. CDR1 is SGHRS, CDR2 YFSETQ, per germline. The CDR3 consists of 14 residues. With V trimmed by 4 bases and J by 6 bases, 8 bases remained unmatched. The CDR3 DNA sequence: TGCGCCAGCAGCGTAGGACAGGGTGTCTCTGAAGCTTTCTTT. It yields the protein CASSVGQGVSEAFF.

This clonotype occurred many times. The chain joins TRBV7-9 to TRBJ1-1; D call uncertain. Trimming left V 1 base short and J 4 bases short, with 10 bases between. The CDR3 has 14 amino acids. Germline CDR1 is SEHNR and CDR2 is FQNEAQ (reference sequence). CDR3 region: CASSLGVDSTEAFF. The CDR3 DNA sequence: TGTGCCAGCAGCTTAGGGGTTGATAGCACTGAAGCTTTCTTT.

This clonotype was seen repeatedly, ten times or more. The chain employs TRBV5-1 and TRBJ2-3, with D perhaps matching TRBD1 (6 bases). CDR1 SGHRS and CDR2 YFSETQ come from the germline V gene. With 3 bases removed from V and 3 bases from J, the gap between germline ends came to 14 bases. This CDR3 spans 15 amino acids. The chain's CDR3 is CASSSRTGQTDTQYF. The CDR3 DNA sequence: TGCGCCAGCAGCTCGCGAACTGGACAGACAGATACGCAGTATTTT. Drawing the rest from reference TRBV5-1 and TRBJ2-3, the complete variable domain is KAGVTQTPRYLIKTRGQQVTLSCSPISGHRSVSWYQQTPGQGLQFLFEYFSETQRNKGNFPGRFSGRQFSNSRSEMNVSTLELGDSALYLCASSSRTGQTDTQYFGPGTRLTVL.